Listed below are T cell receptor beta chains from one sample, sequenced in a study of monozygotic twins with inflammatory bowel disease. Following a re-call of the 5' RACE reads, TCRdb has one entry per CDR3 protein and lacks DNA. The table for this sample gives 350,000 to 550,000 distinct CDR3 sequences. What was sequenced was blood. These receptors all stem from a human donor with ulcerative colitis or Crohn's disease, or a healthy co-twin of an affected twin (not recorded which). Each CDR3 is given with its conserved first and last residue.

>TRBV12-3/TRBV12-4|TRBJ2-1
CASTDPEDPSSYNEQSF
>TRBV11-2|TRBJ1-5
CASSLGSGAGNSNQPQHF
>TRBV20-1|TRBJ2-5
CSAISGIETQYF
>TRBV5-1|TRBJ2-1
CASSWIAGGVYEQFF
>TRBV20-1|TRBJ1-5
CSARDYPSSNQPQHF
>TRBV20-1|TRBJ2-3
CSAPLGGVGTDTQYF
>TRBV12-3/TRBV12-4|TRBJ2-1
CASSLRGGGFLEQFF
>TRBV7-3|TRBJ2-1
CASSFDRAEVNEQFF
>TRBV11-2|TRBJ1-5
CASSMGQLQPQHF
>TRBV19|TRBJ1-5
CASSSQVISNQPQHF
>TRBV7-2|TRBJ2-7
CASSFLDGLYF
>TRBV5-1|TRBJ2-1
CASRTSGGGYNEQFF
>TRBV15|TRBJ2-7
CATSRDTAYEQYF
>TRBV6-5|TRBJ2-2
CASAGGYTGELFF
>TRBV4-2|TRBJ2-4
CASSQEATPWNIQYF
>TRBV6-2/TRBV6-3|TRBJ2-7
CASSYLIYEQYF